These 24 T cell receptor beta chains share one sample of origin, sequenced in a study of beta chain features in type 1 diabetes. Whole-study findings and limits: When Type 1 diabetes patients were examined, their TCRB CDR3s proved moderately but significantly shorter in all four CD4+ subsets.

Expressed TCRB transcripts were sequenced because the isolated RNA had all been reverse transcribed beforehand. Clones were read by immunoSEQ multiplex PCR, and TCRdb kept only the in-frame ones, dropping some. The sample has hundreds of thousands of clones; more than 13% are singletons. These TCRs' antigens remain unknown. The sequencing input was naive CD4+ T cells from blood. These TCRs come from a man between 18 and 35 years old with type 1 diabetes.

This chain connects TRBV18 to TRBJ2-7; D may be TRBD1 (6 bases). The V end was cut by 3 bases, the J end by 3 bases, with 12 bases between. The length of the CDR3 is 14 residues. Germline assignment: CDR1 KGHSH and CDR2 LQKENI. The chain's CDR3 is CASSPPGQHYEQYF. The CDR3 bases are TGTGCCAGCTCACCGCCCGGACAGCACTACGAGCAGTACTTC.

This clone was observed a handful of times. The chain carries TRBV19 and TRBJ2-7, with a possible D match to TRBD1 (5 bases). Germline values: CDR1 LNHDA, CDR2 SQIVND (reference sequence). V lost 7 bases and J lost 1, with 14 bases in between. The CDR3 is made up of 14 amino acids. CDR3 sequence: CASNRQQSSYEQYF. The DNA for the CDR3 is TGTGCCAGTAACCGACAGCAGTCATCCTACGAGCAGTACTTC.

This clone occurred a few times. The chain employs TRBV9 and TRBJ2-6; TRBD2 is a possible D gene (6 bases). Germline loops: CDR1 SGDLS, CDR2 YYNGEE. Between the trimmed V and J ends, which lost 4 bases and 2 bases, there was a span of 16 bases. The CDR3 sequence is 17 residues long. In DNA form, the CDR3 reads TGTGCCAGCAGCCCCAGGACTATCAGAGCTGGGGCCAACGTCCTGACTTTC. Its translation: CASSPRTIRAGANVLTF.

The V call is TRBV30, the J call TRBJ2-2; no clear D gene. Trimming left V 4 bases short and J 4 bases short, with 10 bases between. In germline, CDR1 is GTSNPN, CDR2 SVGIG (reference sequence). The length of the CDR3 is 13 residues. The CDR3 region is CAWKSDGTGELFF. The DNA of the CDR3 is TGTGCCTGGAAAAGTGACGGCACCGGGGAGCTGTTTTTT.

This CDR3 is CASSHTEATGELFF. In nucleotides, the CDR3 is TGCGCCAGCAGCCATACCGAAGCCACCGGGGAGCTGTTTTTT. The genes are TRBV4-1 and TRBJ2-2; D ambiguous. The CDR3 has 14 amino acids. CDR1 is MGHRA, CDR2 YSYEKL, per germline. Trimming cost V 3 bases and J 4 bases, with 9 bases left between them.

A few counts support this clone. This chain connects TRBV7-2 to TRBJ1-1; possibly TRBD1 for D (6 bases). Deletions cut 6 bases from V and 0 bases from J, with 11 bases between. This CDR3 contains 14 residues. Per the germline V gene, CDR1 is SGHTA and CDR2 is FQGNSA. The CDR3 loop reads CASRTGTLNTEAFF. The CDR3 nucleotides read TGTGCCAGCAGAACCGGGACACTGAACACTGAAGCTTTCTTT.

The chain couples TRBV30 to TRBJ1-3; TRBD1 agrees at 7 bases. V gave up 1 base and J gave up 0 bases; unmatched junction bases: 3. Germline V gene sequence: CDR1 GTSNPN, CDR2 SVGIG (reference sequence). The CDR3 sequence is 15 residues long. The CDR3 region is CAWSDNRGSGNTIYF. In nucleotides, the CDR3 is TGTGCCTGGAGTGATAACAGGGGCTCTGGAAACACCATATATTTT.

In this sample, this clone turned up a few times. V is TRBV2 and J is TRBJ1-3, with 8 bases that match TRBD1. CDR3 length: 15 residues. Germline lookup yields CDR1 SNHLY and CDR2 FYNNEI. Losses at the gene ends were 4 bases for V and 4 bases for J; bases not matched to a gene: 6. CDR3 loop: CASSVDRAAGNTIYF. The DNA for the CDR3 is TGTGCCAGCAGTGTGGACAGGGCAGCCGGAAACACCATATATTTT. Combining the CDR3 with reference TRBV2 and TRBJ1-3 gives the whole variable domain EPEVTQTPSHQVTQMGQEVILRCVPISNHLYFYWYRQILGQKVEFLVSFYNNEISEKSEIFDDQFSVERPDGSNFTLKIRSTKLEDSAMYFCASSVDRAAGNTIYFGEGSWLTVV.

The chain carries TRBV9 and TRBJ1-5; D is ambiguous. CDR1 SGDLS and CDR2 YYNGEE come from the germline V gene. Trimming cost V 0 bases and J 5 bases, with 6 bases left between them. This CDR3 is 13 amino acids long. The DNA for the CDR3 is TGTGCCAGCAGCGTAGGAAATGATCAGCCCCAGCATTTT. This translates into CASSVGNDQPQHF.

The J gene is TRBJ2-1, the V gene TRBV29-1, with 7 bases matching TRBD2. The length of the CDR3 is 15 residues. The V gene end was trimmed by 4 bases and the J gene end by 7 bases; junction bases not matched to a gene: 13. Germline CDR1 SQVTM, CDR2 ANQGSEA. CDR3 bases: TGCAGCGTTGTGGGTAGGGAGGGGAGGATGAATGAGCAGTTCTTC. Residues: CSVVGREGRMNEQFF.

The chain's CDR3 is CASSYTDMNLAQPQHF. CDR3 bases: TGTGCCAGCAGTTACACAGACATGAATTTAGCTCAGCCCCAGCATTTT. The chain has TRBV6-6 and TRBJ1-5, with unresolved D. Germline CDR1 is MNHNY and CDR2 is SVGAGI (reference sequence). V gave up 2 bases and J gave up 6 bases, with 17 bases separating them. The CDR3 loop spans 16 amino acids.

In this sample, this clone turned up a few times. Different DNA sequences within this sample yield the same CDR3. This chain links TRBV9 with TRBJ2-2, with unresolved D. CDR1 and CDR2 from the germline V gene are SGDLS and YYNGEE. This CDR3 has 14 amino acids. V was cut by 0 bases and J by 0 bases, with 3 bases left in between. The CDR3 DNA reads as TGTGCCAGCAGCGTAGCTACGAACACCGGGGAGCTGTTTTTT. It translates to CASSVATNTGELFF.

This chain connects TRBV19 to TRBJ1-1; D gene ambiguous. Trimming removed 11 bases from V and 4 bases from J, with 14 bases in between. The CDR3 covers 12 residues. Germline V gene sequence: CDR1 LNHDA, CDR2 SQIVND (reference sequence). CDR3 loop: CAEEGLFTEAFF. The CDR3 DNA reads TGTGCCGAGGAGGGTTTATTCACTGAAGCTTTCTTT.

V gene TRBV30 combines with J gene TRBJ1-3; tentative D call: TRBD1 (5 bases). Germline V gene sequence: CDR1 GTSNPN, CDR2 SVGIG (reference sequence). V was cut by 4 bases and J by 0 bases, with 10 bases left in between. This CDR3 is built from 14 residues. The CDR3 is CAWNQGISGNTIYF. The CDR3 bases are TGTGCCTGGAACCAGGGAATCTCTGGAAACACCATATATTTT. The entire variable domain, with the rest obtained from reference TRBV30 and TRBJ1-3, is as follows: SQTIHQWPATLVQPVGSPLSLECTVEGTSNPNLYWYRQAAGRGLQLLFYSVGIGQISSEVPQNLSASRPQDRQFILSSKKLLLSDSGFYLCAWNQGISGNTIYFGEGSWLTVV.

The chain recombines TRBV28 with TRBJ1-6, with unresolved D. Germline CDR1 is MDHEN and CDR2 is SYDVKM. CDR3 size: 15 residues. Deletions cut 3 bases from V and 5 bases from J, with 11 bases between. The chain's CDR3 is CASSFGDFNNSPLHF. For the CDR3, the DNA is TGTGCCAGCAGTTTTGGGGATTTCAATAATTCACCCCTCCACTTT.

The rearrangement links TRBV18 to TRBJ1-1, with TRBD1 identical over 10 bases. This CDR3 has 15 amino acids. Germline CDR1 reads KGHSH; CDR2 reads LQKENI. Trimming removed 3 bases from V and 3 bases from J; junction bases left unmatched: 4. As DNA, the CDR3 is TGTGCCAGCTCACCGACAGGGGGCCAGTACACTGAAGCTTTCTTT. This encodes CASSPTGGQYTEAFF.

This clone has more than one count but fewer than ten. The CDR3 sequence: CASSESGQGYTF. CDR3 coding DNA: TGTGCCAGCAGTGAATCGGGACAAGGCTACACCTTC. The V and J genes are TRBV2 and TRBJ1-2, with a possible D match to TRBD1 (6 bases). Germline V gene lookup returns CDR1 SNHLY and CDR2 FYNNEI. The CDR3 consists of 12 residues. V was clipped by 2 bases and J by 8 bases, with 9 bases between them.

Comment on this clone: At one end the junction does not follow the germline gene, possibly because of a read error. The V and J genes are TRBV30 and TRBJ2-1, with 12 nucleotides matching TRBD1. Germline loops: CDR1 GTSNPN, CDR2 SVGIG (reference sequence). This CDR3 comprises 16 residues. DNA for the CDR3: TGTGCCTGGAGTGTATTGTTCAGGGGACAGGGGGCGCGTAACATCTTC. This translates into CAWSVLFRGQGARNIF.

This clone turned up a few times. V is TRBV6-6 and J is TRBJ1-3; no reliable D call. The CDR3 loop spans 15 amino acids. The germline V and J ends were trimmed by 6 bases and 1 base, with 13 bases remaining between them. Germline CDR1 MNHNY, CDR2 SVGAGI (reference sequence). The CDR3 loop reads CASSDVLRSGNTIYF. The CDR3 DNA follows: TGTGCCAGCAGCGACGTCTTGAGGTCTGGAAACACCATATATTTT.

This chain links TRBV7-2 with TRBJ1-1; D perhaps matches TRBD1 (6 bases). CDR1 and CDR2 (germline): SGHTA, FQGNSA. This CDR3 contains 12 residues. The ends were cut back, 2 bases at V and 7 bases at J, with 8 bases in the middle. The CDR3 sequence is CASSLRGHEAFF. DNA for the CDR3: TGTGCCAGCAGCTTAAGGGGACATGAAGCTTTCTTT.

This clone was counted only a few times. The gene calls are TRBV6-5 and TRBJ2-7; 8 nucleotides align to TRBD1. Unmatched junction bases numbered 2, after V lost 4 bases and J lost 0 bases. Germline CDR1 reads MNHEY; CDR2 reads SVGAGI. The CDR3 is made up of 14 amino acids. The CDR3 sequence: CASSWDRSSYEQYF. The CDR3 region has the DNA TGTGCCAGCAGTTGGGACAGGAGCTCCTACGAGCAGTACTTC.

This clone was counted only a few times. The V gene is TRBV21-1, the J gene TRBJ2-1; the listed D gene, TRBD2, was not tested against the DNA. TRBV21-1 has pseudogene status. The CDR3 covers 13 residues. The CDR3 sequence: CASSNGRGNEQFF. In DNA, the CDR3 is TGTGCCAGCAGCAACGGGCGGGGAAATGAGCAGTTCTTC.

The chain uses TRBV18 and TRBJ1-1, with 7 positions matching TRBD1. CDR1 KGHSH and CDR2 LQKENI come from the germline V gene. This CDR3 has 14 residues. Trimming cost V 6 bases and J 6 bases; bases outside gene matches: 10. In nucleotides, the CDR3 is TGTGCCAGCTCCCCCGGGACAGATGTCTCTGAAGCTTTCTTT. Encoded protein: CASSPGTDVSEAFF.

This clone was observed a handful of times. The chain is built from TRBV7-8 and TRBJ1-6; the D gene is possibly TRBD1 (5 bases). The germline gives CDR1 SGHVS, CDR2 FQNEAQ. The CDR3 sequence is 13 residues long. The V gene lost 3 bases and the J gene lost 8 bases, with 8 bases spanning the gap. CDR3 sequence (DNA): TGTGCCAGCAGCTTCCCGGGGGATTCACCCCTCCACTTT. Translation: CASSFPGDSPLHF.